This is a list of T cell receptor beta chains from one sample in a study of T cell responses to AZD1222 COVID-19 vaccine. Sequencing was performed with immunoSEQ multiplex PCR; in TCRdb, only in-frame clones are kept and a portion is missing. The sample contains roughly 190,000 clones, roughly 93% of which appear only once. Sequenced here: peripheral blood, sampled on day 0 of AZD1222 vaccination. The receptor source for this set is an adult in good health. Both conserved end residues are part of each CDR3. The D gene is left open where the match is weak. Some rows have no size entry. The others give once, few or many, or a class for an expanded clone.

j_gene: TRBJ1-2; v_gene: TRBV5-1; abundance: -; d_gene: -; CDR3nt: TGCGCCAGCAGCCTGGAACAGCCCGATGGCTACACCTTC; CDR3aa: CASSLEQPDGYTF
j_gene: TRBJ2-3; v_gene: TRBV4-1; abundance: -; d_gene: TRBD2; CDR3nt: TGCGCCAGCAGCCAAGGTCCCGGACTAGCGGGACTCACAGATACGCAGTATTTT; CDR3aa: CASSQGPGLAGLTDTQYF
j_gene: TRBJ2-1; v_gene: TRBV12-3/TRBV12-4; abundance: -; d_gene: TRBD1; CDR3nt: TGTGCCAGCACCAAAAAGGGGGCTGAGCAGTTCTTC; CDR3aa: CASTKKGAEQFF
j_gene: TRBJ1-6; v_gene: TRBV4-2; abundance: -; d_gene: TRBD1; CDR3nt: TGTGCCAGCATGAGGGGGACAGGGGAAAATTCACCCCTCCACTTT; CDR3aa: CASMRGTGENSPLHF
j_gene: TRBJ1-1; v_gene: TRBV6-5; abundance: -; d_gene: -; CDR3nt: TGTGCCAGCAGAGCGGGACGTAAGCTCCCTGAAGCTTTCTTT; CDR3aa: CASRAGRKLPEAFF
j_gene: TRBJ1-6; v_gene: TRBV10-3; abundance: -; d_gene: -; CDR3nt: TGTGCCATCAGTGCTGAGGGTGGGGGGAATTCACCCCTCCACTTT; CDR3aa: CAISAEGGGNSPLHF
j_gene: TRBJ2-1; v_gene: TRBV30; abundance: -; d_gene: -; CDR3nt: TGTGCCTGGAGTAGGGCTAGCGAATACAATGAGCAGTTCTTC; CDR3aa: CAWSRASEYNEQFF
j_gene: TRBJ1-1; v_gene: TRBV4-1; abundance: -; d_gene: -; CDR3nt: TGCGCCAGCAGCCTGGAAGAGAACACTGAAGCTTTCTTT; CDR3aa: CASSLEENTEAFF
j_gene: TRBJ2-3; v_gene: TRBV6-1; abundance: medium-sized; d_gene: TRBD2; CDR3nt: TGTGCCAGCAGTGAACTAGCGGGGGGCTCAGATACGCAGTATTTT; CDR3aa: CASSELAGGSDTQYF
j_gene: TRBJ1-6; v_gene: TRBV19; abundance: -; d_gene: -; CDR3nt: TGTGCCAGTAGTATTCGAGTCTTTGGGAGCTCCTATAATTCACCCCTCCACTTT; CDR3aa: CASSIRVFGSSYNSPLHF
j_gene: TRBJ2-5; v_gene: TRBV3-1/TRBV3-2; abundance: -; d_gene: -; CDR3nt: TGTGCCAGCCTTAATACTATTGACGAGACCCAGTACTTC; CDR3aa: CASLNTIDETQYF
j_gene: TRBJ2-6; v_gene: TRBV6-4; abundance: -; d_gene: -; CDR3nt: TGTGCCAGCAGTGCGGGTACTACTTCCTCTGGGGCCAACGTCCTGACTTTC; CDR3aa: CASSAGTTSSGANVLTF
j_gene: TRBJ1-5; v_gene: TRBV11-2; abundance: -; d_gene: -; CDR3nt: TGTGCCAGCAGCTTGTCAGGGAGGCAGCCCCAGCATTTT; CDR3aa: CASSLSGRQPQHF
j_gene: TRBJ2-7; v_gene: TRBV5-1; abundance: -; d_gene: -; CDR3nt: TGCGCCAGCAGCGTAGATGGACCTTACTACGAGCAGTACTTC; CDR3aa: CASSVDGPYYEQYF